The T cell receptor beta chain under discussion was sequenced for a study of T cell changes during pregnancy in multiple sclerosis. Method: immunoSEQ multiplex PCR; TCRdb's copy keeps in-frame clones and lacks some. Among about 40,000 clones, 80% to 95% were seen once, and the ten largest hold 0.35% to 0.45%. Germline values: CDR1 SGHVS, CDR2 FNYEAQ. V was trimmed by 2 bases and J by 6 bases, leaving 14 bases between them. CDR3 length equals 14 residues. The V gene is TRBV7-6, the J gene TRBJ2-7; D is unresolved. The receptor was derived from a female donor with multiple sclerosis, enrolled in a pregnancy study. This specimen was CD4+ T cells from peripheral blood mononuclear cells, taken in the third trimester of pregnancy. The CDR3 DNA sequence: TGTGCCAGCAGCTTAACCGGGTCTTTGCTCGAGCAGTACTTC. Amino acid sequence: CASSLTGSLLEQYF.